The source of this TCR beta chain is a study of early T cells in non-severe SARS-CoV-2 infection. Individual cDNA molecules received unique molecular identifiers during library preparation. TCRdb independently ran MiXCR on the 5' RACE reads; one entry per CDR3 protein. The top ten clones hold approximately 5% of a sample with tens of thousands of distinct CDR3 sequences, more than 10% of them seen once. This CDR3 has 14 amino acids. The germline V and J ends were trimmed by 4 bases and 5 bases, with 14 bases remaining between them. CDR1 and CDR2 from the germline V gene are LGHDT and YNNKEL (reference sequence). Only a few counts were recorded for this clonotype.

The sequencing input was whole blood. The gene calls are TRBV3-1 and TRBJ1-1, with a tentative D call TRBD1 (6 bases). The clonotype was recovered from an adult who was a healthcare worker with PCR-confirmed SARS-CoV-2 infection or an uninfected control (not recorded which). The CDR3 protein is CASSPTGQRTEAFF. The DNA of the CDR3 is TGTGCCAGCAGCCCGACAGGTCAAAGGACTGAAGCTTTCTTT.